Listed below are T cell receptor beta chains from one sample, sequenced in a study of vaccination and CD4 T cells after COVID-19. Antigens for these TCRs are unknown. One entry per CDR3 protein results from TCRdb running MiXCR on the PCR reads. In the table there are 3,000 to 4,000 distinct CDR3 sequences, 15% to 20% of which are singletons. Specimen: CD4+ T cells from blood, cultured in vitro. These TCRs come from a human donor who had recovered from COVID-19. CDR3s leave out the opening cysteine and the closing phenylalanine or tryptophan.

TRBV11-2,TRBJ1-6,ASSLVPDSPLH
TRBV6-1,TRBJ2-2,AARDSNTGELF
TRBV12-3/TRBV12-4,TRBJ1-2,ASSFGTGVNGYT
TRBV5-6,TRBJ2-2,ASSLAVGELF
TRBV2,TRBJ1-1,ASNRGSVTEAF
TRBV6-1,TRBJ1-2,ASSRGQIYGYT
TRBV30,TRBJ1-4,AWTSMGGFEKLF
TRBV30,TRBJ2-5,AWTVKGGTETQY
TRBV20-1,TRBJ2-1,SAMGLAPFRYEQF
TRBV6-1,TRBJ1-6,ASSTTGASPLH
TRBV30,TRBJ1-2,AWSAQGSGTGYT
TRBV7-2,TRBJ1-5,ASSNRANQPQH
TRBV6-1,TRBJ2-7,ASRGTGSNEQY
TRBV6-1,TRBJ2-2,ASSEPGGITGELF
TRBV19,TRBJ1-1,ASSIPGRGIRSNTEAF
TRBV7-9,TRBJ2-7,ASSLDTDTYEQY
TRBV24-1,TRBJ1-5,ATISPGIYYSNQPQH
TRBV25-1,TRBJ1-3,ASSGNSGNTIY
TRBV12-3/TRBV12-4,TRBJ2-7,ASSPGATYEQY
TRBV19,TRBJ2-3,ASSTRQAGGNTQY
TRBV3-1,TRBJ2-7,ASSRRMAGLAGTYEQY
TRBV10-3,TRBJ1-3,AITSGSPGQSSGNTIY
TRBV7-2,TRBJ2-3,ASSPGGGTDTQY
TRBV7-2,TRBJ2-3,ASSSPIVPSTDTQY
TRBV10-3,TRBJ2-5,AAGEGARQETQY
TRBV10-2,TRBJ2-3,ASVPGGYSTDTQY
TRBV6-5,TRBJ2-1,ASSYGTSGALNEQF
TRBV30,TRBJ2-7,AWSLGHYEQY
TRBV5-1,TRBJ2-7,ASSLEFGSSYEQY
TRBV11-2,TRBJ2-5,ASSLVPGYYQETQY
TRBV19,TRBJ1-5,ASSIEGGHQPQH